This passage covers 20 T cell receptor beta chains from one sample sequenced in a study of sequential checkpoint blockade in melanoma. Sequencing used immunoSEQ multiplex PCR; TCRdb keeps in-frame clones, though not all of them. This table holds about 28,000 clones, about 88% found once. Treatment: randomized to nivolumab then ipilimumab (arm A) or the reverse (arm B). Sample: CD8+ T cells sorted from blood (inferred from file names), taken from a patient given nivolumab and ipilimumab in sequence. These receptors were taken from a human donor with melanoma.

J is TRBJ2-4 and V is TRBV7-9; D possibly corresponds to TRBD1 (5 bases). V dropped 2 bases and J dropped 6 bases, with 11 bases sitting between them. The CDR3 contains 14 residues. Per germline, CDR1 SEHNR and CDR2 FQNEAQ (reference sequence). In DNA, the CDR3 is TGTGCCAGCAGCTTATCCTTAAGGGGAAACATTCAGTACTTC. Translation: CASSLSLRGNIQYF. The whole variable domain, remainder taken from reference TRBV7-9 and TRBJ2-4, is DTGVSQNPRHKITKRGQNVTFRCDPISEHNRLYWYRQTLGQGPEFLTYFQNEAQLEKSRLLSDRFSAERPKGSFSTLEIQRTEQGDSAMYLCASSLSLRGNIQYFGAGTRLSVL.

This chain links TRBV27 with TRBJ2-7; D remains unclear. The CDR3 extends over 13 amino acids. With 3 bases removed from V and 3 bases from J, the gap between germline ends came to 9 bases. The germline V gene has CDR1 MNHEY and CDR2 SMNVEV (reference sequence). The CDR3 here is CASSFPSGYEQYV. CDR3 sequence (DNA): TGTGCCAGCAGTTTTCCTAGTGGCTACGAGCAGTACGTC.

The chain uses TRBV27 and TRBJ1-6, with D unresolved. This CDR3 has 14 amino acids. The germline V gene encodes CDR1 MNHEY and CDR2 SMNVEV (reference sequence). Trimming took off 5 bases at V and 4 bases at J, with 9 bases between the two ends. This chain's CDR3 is CASSRIGYNSPLHF. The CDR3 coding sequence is TGTGCCAGCAGTCGCATCGGGTATAATTCACCCCTCCACTTT.

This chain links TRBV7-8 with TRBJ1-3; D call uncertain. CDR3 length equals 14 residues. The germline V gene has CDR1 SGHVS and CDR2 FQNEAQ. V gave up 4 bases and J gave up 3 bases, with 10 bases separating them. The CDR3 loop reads CASSSRRGGNTIYF. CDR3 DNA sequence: TGTGCCAGCAGCTCCCGCCGGGGTGGAAACACCATATATTTT.

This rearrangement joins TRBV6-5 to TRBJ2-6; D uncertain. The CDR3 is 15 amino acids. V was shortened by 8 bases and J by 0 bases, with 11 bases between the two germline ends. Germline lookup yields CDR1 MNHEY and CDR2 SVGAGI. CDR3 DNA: TGTGCCAGCTGGCAGCGCGACTCTGGGGCCAACGTCCTGACTTTC. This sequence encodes CASWQRDSGANVLTF.

The CDR3 nucleotides are TGTGCCAGCAGCCAAGATGGGGACAGGGTTTCACCCCTCCACTTT. Translation: CASSQDGDRVSPLHF. The V call is TRBV4-2, the J call TRBJ1-6; TRBD1 matches at 9 bases. The V gene end was trimmed by 0 bases and the J gene end by 9 bases; junction bases not matched to a gene: 3. This CDR3 has 15 amino acids. Per the germline V gene, CDR1 is LGHNA and CDR2 is YNFKEQ.

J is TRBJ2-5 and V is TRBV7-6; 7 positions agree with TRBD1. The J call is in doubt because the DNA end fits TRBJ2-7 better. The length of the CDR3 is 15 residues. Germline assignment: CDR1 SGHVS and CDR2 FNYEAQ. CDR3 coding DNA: TGTGCCAGCAGCTCGTACGAGACAGGGATATACGAGCAGTACTTC. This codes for CASSSYETGIYEQYF.

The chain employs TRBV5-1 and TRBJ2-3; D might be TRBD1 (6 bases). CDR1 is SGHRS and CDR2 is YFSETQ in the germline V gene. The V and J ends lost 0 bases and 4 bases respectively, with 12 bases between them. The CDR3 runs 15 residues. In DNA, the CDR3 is TGCGCCAGCAGCTTGGCTGGACAGTCTCCAGATACGCAGTATTTT. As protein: CASSLAGQSPDTQYF.

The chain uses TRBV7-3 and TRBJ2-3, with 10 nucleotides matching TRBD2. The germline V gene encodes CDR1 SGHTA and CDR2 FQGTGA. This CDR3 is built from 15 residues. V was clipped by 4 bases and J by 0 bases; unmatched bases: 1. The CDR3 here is CASSSSGGSTDTQYF. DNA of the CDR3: TGTGCCAGCAGCTCTAGCGGGGGTAGCACAGATACGCAGTATTTT.

For the CDR3, the DNA is TGTGCCCCGGCCGGACAGGACACAGATACGCAGTATTTT. Residues: CAPAGQDTDTQYF. The chain joins TRBV27 to TRBJ2-3; TRBD1 aligns across 7 bases. This CDR3 is built from 13 residues. Germline CDR1 reads MNHEY; CDR2 reads SMNVEV (reference sequence). V shed 11 bases and J 2 bases; nucleotides not matched to a gene: 7.

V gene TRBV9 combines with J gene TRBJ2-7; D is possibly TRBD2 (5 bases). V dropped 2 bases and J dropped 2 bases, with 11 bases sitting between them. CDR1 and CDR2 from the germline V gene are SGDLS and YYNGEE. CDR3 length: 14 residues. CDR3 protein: CASSVSAEAYEQYF. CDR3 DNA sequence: TGTGCCAGCAGCGTCTCAGCGGAGGCCTACGAGCAGTACTTC.

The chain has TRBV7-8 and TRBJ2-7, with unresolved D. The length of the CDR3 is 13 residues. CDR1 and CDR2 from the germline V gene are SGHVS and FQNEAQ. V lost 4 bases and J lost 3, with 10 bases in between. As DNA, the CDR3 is TGTGCCAGCAGCTCCTTTGGCAACTACGAGCAGTACGTC. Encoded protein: CASSSFGNYEQYV.

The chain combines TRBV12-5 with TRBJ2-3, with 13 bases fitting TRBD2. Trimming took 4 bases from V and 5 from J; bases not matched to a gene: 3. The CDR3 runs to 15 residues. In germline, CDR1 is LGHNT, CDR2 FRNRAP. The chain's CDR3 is CASGSGLAGEDTQYF. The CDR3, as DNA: TGTGCTAGTGGTTCCGGACTAGCGGGAGAAGATACGCAGTATTTT.

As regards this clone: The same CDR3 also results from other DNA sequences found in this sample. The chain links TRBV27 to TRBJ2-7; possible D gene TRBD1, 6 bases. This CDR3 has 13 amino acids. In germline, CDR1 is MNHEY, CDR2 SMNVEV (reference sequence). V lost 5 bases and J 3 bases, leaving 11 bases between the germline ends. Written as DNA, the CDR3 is TGTGCCAGCAGTCTGGGACAAAGCTACGAGCAGTACTTC. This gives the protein CASSLGQSYEQYF.

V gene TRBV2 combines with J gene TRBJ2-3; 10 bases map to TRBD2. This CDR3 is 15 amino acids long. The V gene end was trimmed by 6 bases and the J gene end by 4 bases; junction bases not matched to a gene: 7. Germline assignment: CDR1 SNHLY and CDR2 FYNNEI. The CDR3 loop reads CASSGTSEVSDTQYF. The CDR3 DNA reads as TGTGCCAGCAGCGGGACTAGCGAGGTCTCAGATACGCAGTATTTT.

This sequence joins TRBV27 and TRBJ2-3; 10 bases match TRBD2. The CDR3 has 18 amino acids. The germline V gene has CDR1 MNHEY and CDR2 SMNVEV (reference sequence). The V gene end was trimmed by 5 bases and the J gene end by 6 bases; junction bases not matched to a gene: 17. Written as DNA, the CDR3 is TGTGCCAGCAGTCTTGCCCTGGGGTTAGCGGGAGGACGCGATACGCAGTATTTT. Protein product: CASSLALGLAGGRDTQYF.

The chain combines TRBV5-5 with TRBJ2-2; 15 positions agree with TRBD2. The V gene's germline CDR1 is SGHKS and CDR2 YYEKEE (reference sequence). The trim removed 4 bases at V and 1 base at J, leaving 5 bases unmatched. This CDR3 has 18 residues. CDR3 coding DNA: TGTGCCAGCAGCCCCTGGACTAGCGGGAGGGAGAACACCGGGGAGCTGTTTTTT. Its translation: CASSPWTSGRENTGELFF.

The chain's CDR3 is CASSSTTNSYEQYF. CDR3 sequence (DNA): TGTGCCAGCAGCTCGACTACTAACTCCTACGAGCAGTACTTC. This chain uses TRBV13 with TRBJ2-7; the D gene is possibly TRBD2 (5 bases). This CDR3 contains 14 residues. The germline V and J ends were trimmed by 4 bases and 0 bases, with 10 bases remaining between them. CDR1 PRHDT and CDR2 FYEKMQ come from the germline V gene (reference sequence).

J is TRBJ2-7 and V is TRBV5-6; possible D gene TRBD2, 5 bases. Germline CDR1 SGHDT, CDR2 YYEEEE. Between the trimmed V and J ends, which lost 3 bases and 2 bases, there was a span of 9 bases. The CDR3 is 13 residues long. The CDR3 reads CASSSGLTYEQYV. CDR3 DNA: TGTGCCAGCAGCTCCGGACTCACCTACGAGCAGTACGTC.

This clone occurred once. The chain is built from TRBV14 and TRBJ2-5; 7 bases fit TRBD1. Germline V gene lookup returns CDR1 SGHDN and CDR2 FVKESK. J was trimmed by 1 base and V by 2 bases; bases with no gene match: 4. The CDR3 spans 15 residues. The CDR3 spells CASSQRNRGQETQYF. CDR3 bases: TGTGCCAGCAGCCAAAGGAACAGGGGCCAAGAGACCCAGTACTTC.